This T cell receptor beta chain was profiled in a study of CD8 T cells in ankylosing spondylitis. Regarding the study as a whole: The study looked at matched synovial fluid samples from ankylosing spondylitis patients. Disease-linked clones were reported to be significantly enriched there. Within peripheral blood, clones linked to disease were CD8+ and relatively rare.

A single record per CDR3 protein comes from TCRdb applying MiXCR to the 5' RACE reads. This table holds 300,000 to 400,000 distinct CDR3 sequences, around 15% found once. Trimming removed 4 bases at V and 0 bases at J, with 10 bases between. Germline CDR1 and CDR2: MNHEY and SVGAGI. The CDR3 has 15 amino acids. In regard to this clonotype: Its antigen is still unknown.

The chain employs TRBV6-5 and TRBJ2-1, with D possibly being TRBD1 (5 bases). The clonotype originates from a male donor with ankylosing spondylitis or in good health (not recorded which). Specimen: blood, either unsorted or a sorted T cell fraction (not recorded which). CDR3 in amino acids: CASSSQADSYNEQFF. The CDR3 DNA follows: TGTGCCAGCAGTTCACAGGCGGACTCCTACAATGAGCAGTTCTTC.